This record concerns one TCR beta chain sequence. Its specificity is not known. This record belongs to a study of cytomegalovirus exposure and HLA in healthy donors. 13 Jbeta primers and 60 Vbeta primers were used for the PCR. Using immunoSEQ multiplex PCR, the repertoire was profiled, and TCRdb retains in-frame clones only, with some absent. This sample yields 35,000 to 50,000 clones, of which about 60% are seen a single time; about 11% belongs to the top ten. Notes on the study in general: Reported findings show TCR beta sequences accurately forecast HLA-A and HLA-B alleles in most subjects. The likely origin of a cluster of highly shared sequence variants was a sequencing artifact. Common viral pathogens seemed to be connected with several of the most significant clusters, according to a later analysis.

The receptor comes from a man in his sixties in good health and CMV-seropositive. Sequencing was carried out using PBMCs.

Here the CDR3 DNA reads TGTGCCAGCAGCGCCAATGAGGCGGGTTGGATGAACACTGAAGCTTTCTTT. Translating it yields CASSANEAGWMNTEAFF. This chain links TRBV9 with TRBJ1-1; no clear D gene. Germline V gene sequence: CDR1 SGDLS, CDR2 YYNGEE. The CDR3 sequence is 17 residues long. V was pared by 3 bases and J by 0 bases, with 18 bases between.